This record concerns one TCR beta chain sequence. The repertoire was sequenced with immunoSEQ multiplex PCR; TCRdb's copy has only in-frame clones and lacks some. The data hold 44,000 or so clones, with around 80% observed a single time. This entry is derived from a study of OX40 agonist ivuxolimab in advanced cancers. Study summary: As their treatment, patients were administered ivuxolimab, an agonistic anti-OX40 (CD134) antibody. Having had anti-PD-1, anti-PD-L1 or anti-CTLA-4 therapy before was allowed, and under 50% had some.

The CDR3 loop spans 12 amino acids. The ends were cut back, 2 bases at V and 5 bases at J, with 9 bases in the middle. Germline V lookup: CDR1 GTSNPN, CDR2 SVGIG (reference sequence). The chain is built from TRBV30 and TRBJ1-2, with a possible D match to TRBD1 (5 bases). The source of this sequence is an adult with an advanced solid tumor such as melanoma, head and neck, liver or kidney cancer. This specimen was CD4+ or CD8+ T cells sorted from blood, taken in a trial of the OX40 agonist ivuxolimab. Here the CDR3 reads CAWSSDRYGYTF. In DNA form, the CDR3 reads TGTGCCTGGAGTTCAGACAGATATGGCTACACCTTC. The full variable domain, completed using reference TRBV30 and TRBJ1-2, is SQTIHQWPATLVQPVGSPLSLECTVEGTSNPNLYWYRQAAGRGLQLLFYSVGIGQISSEVPQNLSASRPQDRQFILSSKKLLLSDSGFYLCAWSSDRYGYTFGSGTRLTVV.